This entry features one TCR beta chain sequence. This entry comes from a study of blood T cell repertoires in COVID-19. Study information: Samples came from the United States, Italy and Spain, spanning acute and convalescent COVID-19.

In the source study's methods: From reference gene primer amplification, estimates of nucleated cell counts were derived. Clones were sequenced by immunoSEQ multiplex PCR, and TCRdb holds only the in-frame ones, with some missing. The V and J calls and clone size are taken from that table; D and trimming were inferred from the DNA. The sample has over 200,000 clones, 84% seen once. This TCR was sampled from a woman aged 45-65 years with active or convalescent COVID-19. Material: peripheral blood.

The DNA for the CDR3 is TGTGCCATCCAACTAGCGGGAGGGGCAGATACGCAGTATTTT. Translation: CAIQLAGGADTQYF. The chain carries TRBV10-3 and TRBJ2-3; TRBD2 aligns across 13 bases. Unmatched junction bases numbered 3, after V lost 8 bases and J lost 4 bases. The CDR3 is 14 residues long. CDR1 and CDR2 from the germline V gene are ENHRY and SYGVKD.